These T cell receptor beta chains were read from a single sample in a study of blood T cells in healthy people across ages. Each CDR3 protein is one row after TCRdb ran MiXCR on the 5' RACE reads. This repertoire shows around 990,000 distinct CDR3 sequences, 30% to 40% found once; its top ten account for around 14%. Input material: blood. The source is a man in his late teens or twenties in good health. Each CDR3 is given with its conserved first and last residue. Fields, in order: J gene, V gene, clone size, D gene, CDR3 protein, CDR3 DNA. D genes are given only for firm matches. Some rows mark clone size as missing; the rest say once, few, many or name a class of expanded clone.

TRBJ1-3	TRBV5-5	-	-	CASSLVELYGNTIYF	TGTGCCAGCAGCTTGGTTGAATTGTACGGAAACACCATATATTTT
TRBJ2-1	TRBV5-1	-	-	CASSLSSQVRFSHSNEQFF	TGCGCCAGCAGCTTATCCTCTCAGGTCAGGTTCAGCCATTCCAATGAGCAGTTCTTC
TRBJ2-2	TRBV11-2	few	TRBD1	CASSPTDRERGELFF	TGTGCCAGCAGCCCGACGGACAGGGAAAGGGGGGAGCTGTTTTTT
TRBJ1-4	TRBV12-3/TRBV12-4	-	-	CASSYSSIGTSEELFF	TGTGCCAGCAGTTACTCGTCGATAGGGACGAGCGAAGAACTGTTTTTT
TRBJ1-4	TRBV7-6	-	-	CASSLVPGLFPPNEKLFF	TGTGCCAGCAGCTTAGTACCGGGCCTATTCCCACCTAATGAAAAACTGTTTTTT
TRBJ2-1	TRBV4-1	few	-	CASSRMRGAFEQFF	TGCGCCAGCAGCCGAATGAGAGGGGCATTTGAGCAGTTCTTC
TRBJ1-1	TRBV6-2/TRBV6-3	-	-	CVSSYVAGALGTEAFF	TGTGTCAGCAGTTACGTGGCAGGGGCCCTGGGCACTGAAGCTTTCTTT
TRBJ1-2	TRBV5-1	few	-	CASSLEHGDGYGYTF	TGCGCCAGCAGCTTGGAACACGGGGACGGCTATGGCTACACCTTC
TRBJ2-1	TRBV7-2	-	-	CASSLDWYSYNEQFF	TGTGCCAGCAGCCTGGACTGGTACTCCTACAATGAGCAGTTCTTC
TRBJ1-1	TRBV5-1	-	-	CASSIETGGDTEAFF	TGCGCCAGCAGCATAGAGACGGGGGGGGACACTGAAGCTTTCTTT
TRBJ2-1	TRBV5-1	many	TRBD2	CASSLGAGYYNEQFF	TGCGCCAGCAGCTTGGGAGCGGGGTACTACAATGAGCAGTTCTTC